The TCR beta chain under discussion was sequenced for a study of blood T cell repertoires in COVID-19. Looking at the study overall: Sites in the United States, Italy and Spain provided acute and convalescent COVID-19 samples.

Participants reported their clinical history, and cohort assignment relied on those reports. Two consecutive negative NP/OP PCR tests, clearance, or resolved symptoms defined Cohort 3 recovery. Points on this clone: Other DNA sequences from this sample encode an identical CDR3 as well.

V was trimmed by 4 bases and J by 0 bases, leaving 10 bases between them. This CDR3 has 14 amino acids. Germline V gene sequence: CDR1 SGHTA, CDR2 FQGNSA. The repertoire was sequenced with immunoSEQ multiplex PCR; TCRdb's copy has only in-frame clones and lacks some. The table includes roughly 310,000 clones, roughly 90% detected once. This TCR was sampled from a man aged 60-69 years who had recovered from COVID-19. The chain combines TRBV7-2 with TRBJ2-7; tentative D call: TRBD1 (6 bases). Sequencing was carried out using PBMCs or T cells enriched from blood (not recorded which). CDR3 sequence reads: CASSSDRGSYEQYF. The CDR3 nucleotides are TGTGCCAGCAGCTCGGACAGAGGCTCCTACGAGCAGTACTTC.